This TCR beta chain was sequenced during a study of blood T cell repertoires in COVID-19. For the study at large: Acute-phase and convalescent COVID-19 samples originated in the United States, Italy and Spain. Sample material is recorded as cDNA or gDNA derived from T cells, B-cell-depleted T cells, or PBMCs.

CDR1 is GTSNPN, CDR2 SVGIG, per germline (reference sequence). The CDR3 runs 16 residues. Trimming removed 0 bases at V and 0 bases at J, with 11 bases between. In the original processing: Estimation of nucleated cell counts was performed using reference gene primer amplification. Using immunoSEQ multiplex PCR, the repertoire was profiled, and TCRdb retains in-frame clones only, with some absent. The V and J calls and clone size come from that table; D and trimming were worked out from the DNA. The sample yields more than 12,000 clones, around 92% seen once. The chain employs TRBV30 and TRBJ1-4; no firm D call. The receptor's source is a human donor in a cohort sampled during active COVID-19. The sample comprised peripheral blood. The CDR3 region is CAWSVPGIATNEKLFF. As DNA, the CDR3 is TGTGCCTGGAGTGTACCAGGAATCGCAACTAATGAAAAACTGTTTTTT.